This TCR beta chain was profiled in a study of cytomegalovirus exposure and HLA in healthy donors. As for the study in general: The study's early data release held 80 million to 95 million unique TCRs from HLA-typed donors.

This clone has only one observation. What it recognizes is unknown. Study findings and constraints: It was reported that TCR beta sequences correctly inferred the HLA-A and HLA-B alleles for most subjects. V segments that were indistinguishable, TRBV6-2 and TRBV6-3 among them, were omitted from analysis.

V was clipped by 8 bases and J by 4 bases; unmatched bases: 6. CDR3 length: 13 amino acids. In germline, CDR1 is LNHDA, CDR2 SQIVND (reference sequence). PCR employed 60 Vbeta and 13 Jbeta primers. Data came from immunoSEQ multiplex PCR; TCRdb stores just in-frame clones and leaves some out. The sample lists 100,000 to 150,000 clones, about 85% occurring once. The source is a boy aged 5-17 years in good health and CMV-seronegative. This chain links TRBV19 with TRBJ1-2, with 8 nucleotides matching TRBD1. Sequenced sample: PBMCs. CDR3 protein: CASWDRLFYGYTF. In nucleotides, the CDR3 is TGTGCCAGTTGGGACAGGTTATTCTATGGCTACACCTTC.